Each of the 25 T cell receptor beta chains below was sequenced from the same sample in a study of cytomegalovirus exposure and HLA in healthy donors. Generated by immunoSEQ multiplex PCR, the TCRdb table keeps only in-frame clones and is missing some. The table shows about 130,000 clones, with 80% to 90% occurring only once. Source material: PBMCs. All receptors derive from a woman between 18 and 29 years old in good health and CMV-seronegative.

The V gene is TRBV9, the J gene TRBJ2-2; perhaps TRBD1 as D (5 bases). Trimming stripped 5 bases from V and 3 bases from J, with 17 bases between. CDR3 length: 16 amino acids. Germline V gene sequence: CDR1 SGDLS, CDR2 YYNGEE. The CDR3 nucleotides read TGTGCCAGCAGTCCCCACGTCAGGGCTTACACCGGGGAGCTGTTTTTT. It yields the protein CASSPHVRAYTGELFF.

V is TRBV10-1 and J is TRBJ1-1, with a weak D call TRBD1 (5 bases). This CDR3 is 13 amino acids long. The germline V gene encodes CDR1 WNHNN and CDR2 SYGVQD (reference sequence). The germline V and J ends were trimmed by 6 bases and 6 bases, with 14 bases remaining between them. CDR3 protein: CASSPSGASEAFF. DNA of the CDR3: TGCGCCAGCAGCCCCAGCGGGGCCTCTGAAGCTTTCTTT.

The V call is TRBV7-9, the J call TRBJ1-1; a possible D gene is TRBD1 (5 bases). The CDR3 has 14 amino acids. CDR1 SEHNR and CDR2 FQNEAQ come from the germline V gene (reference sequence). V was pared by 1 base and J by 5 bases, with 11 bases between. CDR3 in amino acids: CASSLGGAGTEAFF. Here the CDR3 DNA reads TGTGCCAGCAGCTTAGGGGGCGCGGGGACTGAAGCTTTCTTT.

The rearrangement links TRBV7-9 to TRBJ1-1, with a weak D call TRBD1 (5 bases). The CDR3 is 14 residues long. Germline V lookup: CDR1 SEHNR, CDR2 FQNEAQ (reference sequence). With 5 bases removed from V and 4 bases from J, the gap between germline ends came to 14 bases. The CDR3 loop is CASSRLGRVTEAFF. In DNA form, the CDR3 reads TGTGCCAGCAGCCGCCTTGGCAGGGTCACTGAAGCTTTCTTT.

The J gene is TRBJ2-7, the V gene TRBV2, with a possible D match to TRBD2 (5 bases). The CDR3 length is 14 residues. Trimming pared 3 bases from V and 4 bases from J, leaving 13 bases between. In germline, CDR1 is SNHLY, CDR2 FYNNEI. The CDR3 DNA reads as TGTGCCAGCAGTGATTCCCCCAGAGGGTACGAGCAGTACTTC. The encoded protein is CASSDSPRGYEQYF.

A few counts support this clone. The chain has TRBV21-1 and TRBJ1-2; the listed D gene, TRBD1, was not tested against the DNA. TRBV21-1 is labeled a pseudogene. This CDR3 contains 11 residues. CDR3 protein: CASRQGYGYTF. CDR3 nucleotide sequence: TGTGCCAGCAGGCAGGGCTATGGCTACACCTTC.

The chain's CDR3 is CASSFGVTTNEKLFF. In nucleotides, the CDR3 is TGCGCCAGCAGCTTCGGGGTTACCACTAATGAAAAACTGTTTTTT. The genes are TRBV5-1 and TRBJ1-4; D unresolved. The CDR3 spans 15 residues. CDR1 and CDR2 (germline): SGHRS, YFSETQ. The germline V and J ends were trimmed by 2 bases and 2 bases, with 10 bases remaining between them.

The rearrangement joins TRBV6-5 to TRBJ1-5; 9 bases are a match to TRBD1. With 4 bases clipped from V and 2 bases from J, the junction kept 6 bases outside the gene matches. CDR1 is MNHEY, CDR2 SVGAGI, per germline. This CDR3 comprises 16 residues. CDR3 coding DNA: TGTGCCAGCAGTTTACAGGGGGCGGTGGGCAATCAGCCCCAGCATTTT. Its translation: CASSLQGAVGNQPQHF.

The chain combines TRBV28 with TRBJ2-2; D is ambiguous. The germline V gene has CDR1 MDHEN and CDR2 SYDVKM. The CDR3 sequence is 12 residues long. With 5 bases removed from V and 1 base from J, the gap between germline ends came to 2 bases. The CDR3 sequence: CASSQNTGELFF. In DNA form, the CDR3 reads TGTGCCAGCAGTCAGAACACCGGGGAGCTGTTTTTT. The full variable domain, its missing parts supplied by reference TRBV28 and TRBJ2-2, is DVKVTQSSRYLVKRTGEKVFLECVQDMDHENMFWYRQDPGLGLRLIYFSYDVKMKEKGDIPEGYSVSREKKERFSLILESASTNQTSMYLCASSQNTGELFFGEGSRLTVL.

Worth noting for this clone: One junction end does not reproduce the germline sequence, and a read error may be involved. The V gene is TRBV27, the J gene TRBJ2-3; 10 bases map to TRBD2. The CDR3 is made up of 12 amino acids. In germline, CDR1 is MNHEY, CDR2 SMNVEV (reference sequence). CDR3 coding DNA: TGTGCCAGCAGTTCCCAACTAGCGGGGAGGTGTTTT. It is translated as CASSSQLAGRCF.

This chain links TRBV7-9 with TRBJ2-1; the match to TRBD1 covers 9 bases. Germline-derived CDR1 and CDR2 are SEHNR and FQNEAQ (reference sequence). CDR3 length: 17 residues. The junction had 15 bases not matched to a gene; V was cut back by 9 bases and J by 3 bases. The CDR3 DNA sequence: TGTGCCAGTAGCGGTGGACAGGGGTCCGTTTACTACAATGAGCAGTTCTTC. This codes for CASSGGQGSVYYNEQFF.

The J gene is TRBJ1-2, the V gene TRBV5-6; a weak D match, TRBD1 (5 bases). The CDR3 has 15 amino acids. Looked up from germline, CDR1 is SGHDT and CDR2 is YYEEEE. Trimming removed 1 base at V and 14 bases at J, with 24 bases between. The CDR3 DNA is TGTGCCAGCAGCTTGTCCGCTGGACAAGTCTTGACCAAAACCTTC. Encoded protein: CASSLSAGQVLTKTF. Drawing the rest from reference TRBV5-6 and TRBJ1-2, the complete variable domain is DAGVTQSPTHLIKTRGQQVTLRCSPKSGHDTVSWYQQALGQGPQFIFQYYEEEERQRGNFPDRFSGHQFPNYSSELNVNALLLGDSALYLCASSLSAGQVLTKTFGSGTRLTVV.

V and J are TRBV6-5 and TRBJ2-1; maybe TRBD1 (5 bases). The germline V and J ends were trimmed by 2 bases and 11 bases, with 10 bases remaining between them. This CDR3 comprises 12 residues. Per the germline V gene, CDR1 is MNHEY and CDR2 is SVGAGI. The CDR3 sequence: CASSYGANKQFF. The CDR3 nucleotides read TGTGCCAGCAGTTACGGGGCTAATAAGCAGTTCTTC.

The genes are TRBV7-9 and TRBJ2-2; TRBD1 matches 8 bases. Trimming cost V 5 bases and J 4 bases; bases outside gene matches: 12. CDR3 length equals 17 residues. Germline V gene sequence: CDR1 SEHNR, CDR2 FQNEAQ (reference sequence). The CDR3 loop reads CASSPWGDRGATGELFF. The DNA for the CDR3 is TGTGCCAGCAGCCCGTGGGGAGACAGGGGTGCCACCGGGGAGCTGTTTTTT. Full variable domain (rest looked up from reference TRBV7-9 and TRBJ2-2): DTGVSQNPRHKITKRGQNVTFRCDPISEHNRLYWYRQTLGQGPEFLTYFQNEAQLEKSRLLSDRFSAERPKGSFSTLEIQRTEQGDSAMYLCASSPWGDRGATGELFFGEGSRLTVL.

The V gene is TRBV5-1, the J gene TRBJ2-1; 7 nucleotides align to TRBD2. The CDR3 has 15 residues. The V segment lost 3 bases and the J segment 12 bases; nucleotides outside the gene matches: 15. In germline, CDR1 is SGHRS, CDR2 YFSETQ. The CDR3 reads CASSSGGERGLSQFF. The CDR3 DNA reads TGCGCCAGCAGCTCCGGAGGGGAGCGGGGTCTATCGCAGTTCTTC.

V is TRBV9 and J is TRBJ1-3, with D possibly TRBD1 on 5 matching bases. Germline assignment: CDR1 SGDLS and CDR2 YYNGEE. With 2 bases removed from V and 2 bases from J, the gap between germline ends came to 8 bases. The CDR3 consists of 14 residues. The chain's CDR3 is CASSVRVTGNTIYF. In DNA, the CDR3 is TGTGCCAGCAGCGTCAGGGTTACTGGAAACACCATATATTTT.

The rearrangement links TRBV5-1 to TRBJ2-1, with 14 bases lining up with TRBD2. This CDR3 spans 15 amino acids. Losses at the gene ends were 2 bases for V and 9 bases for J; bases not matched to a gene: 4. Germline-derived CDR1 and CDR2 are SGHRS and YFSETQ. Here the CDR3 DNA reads TGCGCCAGCAGCTTCGGGACTAGCGGGGGAGGTGAGCAGTTCTTC. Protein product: CASSFGTSGGGEQFF.

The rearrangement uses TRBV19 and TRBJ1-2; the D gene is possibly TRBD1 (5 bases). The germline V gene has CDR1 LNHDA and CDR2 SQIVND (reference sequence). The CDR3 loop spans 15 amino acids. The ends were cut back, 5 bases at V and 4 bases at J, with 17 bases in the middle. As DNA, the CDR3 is TGTGCCAGTAGTTTGGCAGGGCAGCCCTTCTATGGCTACACCTTC. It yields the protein CASSLAGQPFYGYTF.

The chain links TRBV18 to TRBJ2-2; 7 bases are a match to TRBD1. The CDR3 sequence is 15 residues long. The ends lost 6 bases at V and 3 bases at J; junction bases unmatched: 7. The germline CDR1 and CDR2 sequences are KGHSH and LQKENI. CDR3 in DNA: TGTGCCAGCTCCAATGGACAGGTATACACCGGGGAGCTGTTTTTT. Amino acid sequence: CASSNGQVYTGELFF.

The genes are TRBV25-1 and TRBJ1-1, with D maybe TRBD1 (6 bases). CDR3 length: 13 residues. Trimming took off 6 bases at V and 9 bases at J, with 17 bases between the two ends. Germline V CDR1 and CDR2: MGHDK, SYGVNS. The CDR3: CASSPTGTNKAFF. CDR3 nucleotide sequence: TGTGCCAGCAGCCCGACCGGGACAAATAAAGCTTTCTTT.

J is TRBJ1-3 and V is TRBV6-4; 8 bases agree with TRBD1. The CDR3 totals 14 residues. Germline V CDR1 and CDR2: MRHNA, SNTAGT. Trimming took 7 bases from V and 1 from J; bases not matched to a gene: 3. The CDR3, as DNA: TGTGCCAGCATAACAGGGGGATCTGGAAACACCATATATTTT. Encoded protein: CASITGGSGNTIYF.

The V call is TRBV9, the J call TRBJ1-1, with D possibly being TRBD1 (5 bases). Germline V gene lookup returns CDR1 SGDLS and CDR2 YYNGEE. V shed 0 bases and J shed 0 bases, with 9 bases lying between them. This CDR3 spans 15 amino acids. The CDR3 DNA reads TGTGCCAGCAGCGTAGTCCCAGGGTTGAACACTGAAGCTTTCTTT. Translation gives CASSVVPGLNTEAFF.

The chain's CDR3 is CASSMQVNYGYTF. In DNA, the CDR3 is TGTGCCAGCAGCATGCAGGTTAACTATGGCTACACCTTC. The chain links TRBV7-8 to TRBJ1-2; no clear D. Trimming cost V 5 bases and J 1 base, with 8 bases left between them. The CDR3 totals 13 residues. In germline, CDR1 is SGHVS, CDR2 FQNEAQ.

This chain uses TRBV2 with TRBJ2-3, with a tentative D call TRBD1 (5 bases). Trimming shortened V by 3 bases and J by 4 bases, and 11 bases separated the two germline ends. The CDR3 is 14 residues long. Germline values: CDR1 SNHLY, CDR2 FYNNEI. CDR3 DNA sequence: TGTGCCAGCAGTGACAGGGTAATAGCAGATACGCAGTATTTT. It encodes CASSDRVIADTQYF.

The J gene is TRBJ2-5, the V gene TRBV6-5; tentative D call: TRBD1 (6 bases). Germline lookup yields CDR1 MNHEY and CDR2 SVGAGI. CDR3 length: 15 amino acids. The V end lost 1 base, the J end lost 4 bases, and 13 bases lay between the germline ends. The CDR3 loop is CASSYFLRRGETQYF. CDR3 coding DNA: TGTGCCAGCAGTTACTTTCTTCGCAGGGGAGAGACCCAGTACTTC.